A selection of T cell receptor beta chains follows, all from one sample in a study of T-cell reconstitution after alpha-beta-depleted transplantation in children. MiXCR was run by TCRdb on the PCR reads, yielding one entry per CDR3 protein. The profile shows about 290,000 distinct CDR3 sequences, over 9% of them singletons. The specimen was PBMCs, collected before TCRalphabeta/CD19-depleted stem cell transplant. The receptors were sampled from a boy younger than two with acute myeloid leukemia, due to receive a stem cell transplant. Both conserved end residues are part of each CDR3. Each record gives: J gene, clone size, D gene, V gene, CDR3 DNA, CDR3 protein. D genes are given only for firm matches. Some rows mark clone size as missing; the rest say once, few, many or name a class of expanded clone.

J gene: TRBJ2-3; clone size: many; D gene: -; V gene: TRBV5-1; CDR3 DNA: TGCGCCAGCAGCTTGAGGCAGGGCACAGATACGCAGTATTTT; CDR3 protein: CASSLRQGTDTQYF
J gene: TRBJ2-7; clone size: many; D gene: -; V gene: TRBV29-1; CDR3 DNA: TGCAGCGTTGGGCAGAGAAAGTACGAGCAGTACTTC; CDR3 protein: CSVGQRKYEQYF
J gene: TRBJ1-3; clone size: -; D gene: -; V gene: TRBV12-3/TRBV12-4; CDR3 DNA: TGTGCCAGCAGTTTAGAGCCATATAGCCCTGGAAACACCATATATTTT; CDR3 protein: CASSLEPYSPGNTIYF
J gene: TRBJ2-7; clone size: -; D gene: TRBD1; V gene: TRBV3-1; CDR3 DNA: TGTGCCAGCAGCCAAGCCGGGACAGGGACCTACGAGCAGTACTTC; CDR3 protein: CASSQAGTGTYEQYF
J gene: TRBJ2-7; clone size: few; D gene: -; V gene: TRBV9; CDR3 DNA: TGTGCCAGCAGCGTGGGTCACTCCTACGAGCAGTACTTC; CDR3 protein: CASSVGHSYEQYF
J gene: TRBJ2-7; clone size: many; D gene: -; V gene: TRBV12-3/TRBV12-4; CDR3 DNA: TGTGCCAGCAGTTTAGAGTTCGGCGAGCAGTACTTC; CDR3 protein: CASSLEFGEQYF
J gene: TRBJ2-7; clone size: many; D gene: -; V gene: TRBV11-2; CDR3 DNA: TGTGCCAGCAGCTTAGGCGGGGTTAACGAGCAGTACTTC; CDR3 protein: CASSLGGVNEQYF
J gene: TRBJ2-3; clone size: many; D gene: TRBD2; V gene: TRBV7-3; CDR3 DNA: TGTGCCAGCAGCTTAATGCGGGGGGGCCGGGCAGATACGCAGTATTTT; CDR3 protein: CASSLMRGGRADTQYF
J gene: TRBJ1-1; clone size: few; D gene: -; V gene: TRBV25-1; CDR3 DNA: TGTGCCAGCAGTGAATATCTCCGGGGAGGGCAAAACACTGAAGCTTTCTTT; CDR3 protein: CASSEYLRGGQNTEAFF
J gene: TRBJ2-5; clone size: many; D gene: -; V gene: TRBV7-2; CDR3 DNA: TGTGCCAGCAGCCGAGACAGGTACCAAGAGACCCAGTACTTC; CDR3 protein: CASSRDRYQETQYF
J gene: TRBJ2-7; clone size: few; D gene: -; V gene: TRBV5-1; CDR3 DNA: TGCGCCAGCAGCCAGTCACAGGGAGCGCCGTACGAGCAGTACTTC; CDR3 protein: CASSQSQGAPYEQYF
J gene: TRBJ2-1; clone size: -; D gene: -; V gene: TRBV9; CDR3 DNA: TGTGCCAGCAGCGTGGATGAAACTAGTTTTCCTTACAATGAGCAGTTCTTC; CDR3 protein: CASSVDETSFPYNEQFF
J gene: TRBJ2-7; clone size: -; D gene: TRBD2; V gene: TRBV20-1; CDR3 DNA: TGCAGTGCCAGTAGACTAGCGGGAGAATGGGCCACCTACGAGCAGTACTTC; CDR3 protein: CSASRLAGEWATYEQYF
J gene: TRBJ2-1; clone size: many; D gene: -; V gene: TRBV14; CDR3 DNA: TGTGCCAGCAGCCGATTCGGACTAACAGCCCCCTACAATGAGCAGTTCTTC; CDR3 protein: CASSRFGLTAPYNEQFF
J gene: TRBJ2-7; clone size: few; D gene: -; V gene: TRBV18; CDR3 DNA: TGTGCCAGCTCACCGCGGAACCCGGGCTATTCCTACGAGCAGTACTTC; CDR3 protein: CASSPRNPGYSYEQYF
J gene: TRBJ2-7; clone size: few; D gene: -; V gene: TRBV7-9; CDR3 DNA: TGTGCCAGCAGCTTATATACAGGTCCTCGGTACGAGCAGTACTTC; CDR3 protein: CASSLYTGPRYEQYF
J gene: TRBJ2-2; clone size: many; D gene: -; V gene: TRBV12-3/TRBV12-4; CDR3 DNA: TGTGCCAGCACCGCACTAGCAGCCCGCGGCGGGGAGCTGTTTTTT; CDR3 protein: CASTALAARGGELFF
J gene: TRBJ1-3; clone size: many; D gene: TRBD1; V gene: TRBV5-1; CDR3 DNA: TGCGCCAGCAGCTTGACAGGGGCTAAAAACACCATATATTTT; CDR3 protein: CASSLTGAKNTIYF
J gene: TRBJ1-6; clone size: many; D gene: TRBD1; V gene: TRBV20-1; CDR3 DNA: TGCAGTGCTAACAGGGGAGGGATATCACCCCTCCACTTT; CDR3 protein: CSANRGGISPLHF
J gene: TRBJ2-3; clone size: -; D gene: TRBD2; V gene: TRBV7-9; CDR3 DNA: TGTGCCAGCAGCCCACAAGGTCTAGCGGGCGCAGATACGCAGTATTTT; CDR3 protein: CASSPQGLAGADTQYF
J gene: TRBJ2-2; clone size: many; D gene: -; V gene: TRBV27; CDR3 DNA: TGTGCCAGCAGATTTGGATCTGGGGGGTCTCCGAACACCGGGGAGCTGTTTTTT; CDR3 protein: CASRFGSGGSPNTGELFF
J gene: TRBJ2-7; clone size: few; D gene: -; V gene: TRBV12-3/TRBV12-4; CDR3 DNA: TGTGCCAGCAGTTTTCGGACCTACGAGCAGTACTTC; CDR3 protein: CASSFRTYEQYF